The T cell receptor (beta chain) described here comes from a study of a mutant IDH1 vaccine in newly diagnosed glioma. Study information: Vaccination began 4-6 weeks post radiotherapy alone, or with temozolomide cycles. There were approximately 62% males and roughly 38% females among treated patients, whose mean age was approximately 41 years.

Concerning this clone: What it binds is not known.

The germline V gene has CDR1 LNHNV and CDR2 YYDKDF (reference sequence). V gave up 4 bases and J gave up 0 bases, with 10 bases separating them. The CDR3 loop spans 15 amino acids. Here immunoSEQ multiplex PCR was the method, and the copy in TCRdb shows in-frame clones only, minus some. The sample lists tens of thousands of clones; roughly nine tenths were seen once. The time point here: week 5, during vaccination. Topical imiquimod was applied with each vaccine dose, which held 300 ug of mutant IDH1 20-mer peptide. Here the sequenced sample was PBMCs, taken from a glioma patient whose treatment included an IDH1 peptide vaccine. The sequence was obtained from a woman in her 50s with glioma. The chain links TRBV15 to TRBJ1-3; D may be TRBD1 (5 bases). The CDR3 coding sequence is TGTGCCACCAGCATGGACATTCGCTCTGGAAACACCATATATTTT. It is translated as CATSMDIRSGNTIYF.